This entry describes one T cell receptor beta chain. Its antigen is unidentified. Produced via immunoSEQ multiplex PCR; TCRdb's table is partial and in-frame only. The sample holds around 100,000 clones; about 80% are singletons and the top ten take 4.7%. CDR3 length: 17 residues. Per germline, CDR1 SEHNR and CDR2 FQNEAQ (reference sequence). Trimming cost V 2 bases and J 4 bases; bases outside gene matches: 6. The record originates from a study of PD-1 blockade in mismatch repair-deficient tumors. Study information: Enrolled about 2012-2016, patients had progressing, pretreated mismatch repair-deficient cancers of 12 types.

Study observations and caveats: After pembrolizumab, tumor-resident clones rose rapidly, then generally contracted before radiologic responses.

All patients were mismatch repair deficient, assessed by either PCR or immunohistochemistry. The TCR-sequenced patients were three responders to pembrolizumab. Sequences were derived from peripheral blood, sampled around 60 weeks after starting pembrolizumab. This clonotype originated in an adult with mismatch repair-deficient cancer. The genes are TRBV7-9 and TRBJ2-3; 13 bases match TRBD2. CDR3 DNA sequence: TGTGCCAGCAGCTTATCGTCTGGGACTAGCGGGGCAGATACGCAGTATTTT. It yields the protein CASSLSSGTSGADTQYF.